These T cell receptor beta chains were read from a single sample in a study of T cell responses to AZD1222 COVID-19 vaccine. Sequencing used immunoSEQ multiplex PCR; TCRdb keeps in-frame clones, though not all of them. This table has 80,000 to 95,000 clones, over 85% appearing once. The sample consisted of peripheral blood, taken on day 0 of MenACWY control vaccination. These receptors originate from an adult in good health. CDR3s include the opening cysteine and the closing phenylalanine or tryptophan. A D gene is named only where the DNA matches it firmly. Not every row has a clone size; where given, it reads once, few, many or a size class.

once TRBJ1-6 . TRBV27 CASRKGRGDQGSYNSPLHF TGTGCCAGCAGGAAAGGCAGGGGTGATCAAGGGTCCTATAATTCACCCCTCCACTTT
. TRBJ2-2 TRBD2 TRBV7-2 CASSLSGLANGELFF TGTGCCAGCAGCTTAAGTGGACTAGCGAACGGGGAGCTGTTTTTT
. TRBJ1-1 . TRBV6-2/TRBV6-3 CASSYSNLNTEAFF TGTGCCAGCAGTTACTCGAACTTGAACACTGAAGCTTTCTTT
. TRBJ2-7 . TRBV11-3 CASSLGWETLKSEQYF TGTGCCAGCAGCTTAGGGTGGGAAACTTTGAAATCCGAGCAGTACTTC
. TRBJ1-2 . TRBV19 CASSMLKESAYGYTF TGTGCCAGTAGTATGTTGAAGGAATCGGCCTATGGCTACACCTTC
. TRBJ2-7 . TRBV28 CASSQNGYEQYF TGTGCCAGCAGTCAAAATGGCTACGAGCAGTACTTC
once TRBJ1-5 . TRBV3-1/TRBV3-2 CASSQDSGGEGQPQHF TGTGCCAGCAGCCAAGATTCGGGGGGAGAAGGTCAGCCCCAGCATTTT
. TRBJ1-1 . TRBV4-3 CASSQDMEEAFF TGCGCCAGCAGCCAAGATATGGAGGAAGCTTTCTTT
few TRBJ2-5 . TRBV7-7 CASSLVGKQETQYF TGTGCCAGCAGCTTAGTGGGGAAGCAAGAGACCCAGTACTTC
. TRBJ1-1 . TRBV18 CASSQNLQGLNTEAFF TGTGCCAGCTCACAAAACCTCCAGGGGTTGAACACTGAAGCTTTCTTT
. TRBJ1-1 . TRBV14 CASSVGREAFF TGTGCCAGCAGCGTGGGGAGAGAAGCTTTCTTT
. TRBJ1-2 . TRBV4-1 CASSQEIQGGGYTF TGCGCCAGCAGCCAAGAAATACAGGGCGGCGGCTACACCTTC
. TRBJ2-7 . TRBV19 CASSRTGFHEQYF TGTGCCAGTAGTCGCACAGGGTTCCACGAGCAGTACTTC
. TRBJ1-6 TRBD1 TRBV30 CAWDHGQGPNSPLHF TGTGCCTGGGACCATGGACAGGGTCCCAATTCACCCCTCCACTTT
. TRBJ1-1 . TRBV5-1 CASSLEQGGNTEAFF TGCGCCAGCAGCTTGGAACAGGGTGGGAACACTGAAGCTTTCTTT
. TRBJ2-3 TRBD1 TRBV4-1 CASSRTGTGESDTQYF TGCGCCAGCAGTCGCACCGGGACAGGGGAGTCAGATACGCAGTATTTT
. TRBJ2-3 TRBD1 TRBV5-6 CASTWTGADTQYF TGTGCCAGCACTTGGACAGGGGCAGATACGCAGTATTTT
. TRBJ2-3 . TRBV9 CASSVDGMSPDTQYF TGTGCCAGCAGCGTGGACGGTATGAGTCCAGATACGCAGTATTTT
. TRBJ1-2 . TRBV20-1 CSAQRGHGYTF TGCAGTGCCCAGAGGGGTCATGGCTACACCTTC
. TRBJ1-3 . TRBV6-5 CASSYGQGNTIYF TGTGCCAGCAGTTACGGACAGGGAAACACCATATATTTT
. TRBJ1-4 . TRBV6-1 CASSEGQQEKLFF TGTGCCAGCAGTGAGGGGCAGCAAGAAAAACTGTTTTTT
. TRBJ1-5 . TRBV7-8 CASSLGRDNQPQHF TGTGCCAGCAGCTTAGGAAGGGATAATCAGCCCCAGCATTTT
once TRBJ1-4 . TRBV19 CASSIVTATNEKLFF TGTGCCAGTAGTATAGTTACAGCAACTAATGAAAAACTGTTTTTT
. TRBJ2-3 . TRBV29-1 CSVGGSDTQYF TGCAGCGTTGGGGGGTCAGATACGCAGTATTTT
. TRBJ1-1 . TRBV28 CASIGNTEAFF TGTGCCAGCATAGGGAACACTGAAGCTTTCTTT
once TRBJ1-5 . TRBV29-1 CSVVYGYGNQPQHF TGCAGCGTTGTGTACGGCTATGGCAATCAGCCCCAGCATTTT
. TRBJ2-1 . TRBV19 CASSISLWGGHINYNEQFF TGTGCCAGTAGTATATCTCTCTGGGGGGGGCACATAAACTACAATGAGCAGTTCTTC
. TRBJ2-7 . TRBV4-3 CASSQVSLLGPLEQYF TGCGCCAGCAGCCAAGTCTCACTACTCGGCCCCCTCGAGCAGTACTTC
. TRBJ1-1 . TRBV5-5 CASSLLPAGMNTEAFF TGTGCCAGCAGCTTGTTACCGGCAGGAATGAACACTGAAGCTTTCTTT
. TRBJ2-5 . TRBV19 CASSRGPETQYF TGTGCCAGTAGCCGAGGCCCAGAGACCCAGTACTTC
once TRBJ2-7 . TRBV6-1 CASSDDRIVYEQYF TGTGCCAGCAGTGATGACAGGATAGTCTACGAGCAGTACTTC